The next 18 T cell receptor beta chains were all read from a single sample in a study of blood T cell repertoires in COVID-19. TCRdb's table, derived via immunoSEQ multiplex PCR, lists solely in-frame clones and lacks some. The sample consists of more than 70,000 clones, roughly 90% of them appearing once. The sample comprised peripheral blood. The receptors were sampled from a woman at least 80 years old with acute or convalescent COVID-19.

This sequence joins TRBV7-3 and TRBJ1-1; 7 bases map to TRBD1. Germline trimming cut 5 bases from V and 1 base from J; bases unmatched to any gene: 4. This CDR3 contains 14 residues. CDR1 and CDR2 (germline): SGHTA, FQGTGA. The CDR3 sequence: CASSLDRENTEAFF. DNA of the CDR3: TGTGCCAGCAGCCTAGACAGGGAGAACACTGAAGCTTTCTTT.

There are a few counts of this clone. The genes are TRBV5-5 and TRBJ2-2, with D possibly being TRBD2 (7 bases). V shed 4 bases and J shed 8 bases, with 12 bases lying between them. Germline CDR1 reads SGHKS; CDR2 reads YYEKEE (reference sequence). The CDR3 is made up of 13 amino acids. The CDR3 nucleotides read TGTGCCAGCAGCGAGGGGGGGCGAGGGGAGCTGTTTTTT. Translated: CASSEGGRGELFF.

The V and J genes are TRBV6-5 and TRBJ2-7; unclear D gene. Trimming took 2 bases from V and 0 from J, leaving 14 bases between them. The CDR3 spans 16 residues. Germline V gene sequence: CDR1 MNHEY, CDR2 SVGAGI. The CDR3 loop reads CASSYQKQLSSYEQYF. The CDR3 nucleotides are TGTGCCAGCAGTTACCAAAAACAGCTAAGCTCCTACGAGCAGTACTTC.

This clone appeared once. V gene TRBV14 combines with J gene TRBJ2-5; D possibly corresponds to TRBD1 (7 bases). The CDR3 is 14 amino acids. Trimming cost V 1 base and J 6 bases, with 12 bases left between them. CDR1 SGHDN and CDR2 FVKESK come from the germline V gene. CDR3 nucleotide sequence: TGTGCCAGCAGCCAAGGGCAGGGGGGAAAGACCCAGTACTTC. Translating it yields CASSQGQGGKTQYF.

V usage is TRBV6-6 and J usage is TRBJ2-7; possible D gene TRBD1, 7 bases. The V end lost 5 bases, the J end lost 6 bases, and 14 bases lay between the germline ends. The CDR3 sequence is 13 residues long. Germline V lookup: CDR1 MNHNY, CDR2 SVGAGI (reference sequence). Written as DNA, the CDR3 is TGTGCCAGCAGTGACAGGGACGGGGGCGAGCAGTACTTC. Amino acids: CASSDRDGGEQYF.

The chain's CDR3 is CASSPLGTAMRGTEAFF. The DNA for the CDR3 is TGTGCCAGTAGCCCCCTCGGAACAGCCATGAGAGGGACTGAAGCTTTCTTT. The chain links TRBV19 to TRBJ1-1, with D uncertain. The ends were cut back, 6 bases at V and 5 bases at J, with 25 bases in the middle. This CDR3 spans 17 amino acids. The germline CDR1 and CDR2 sequences are LNHDA and SQIVND (reference sequence).

This rearrangement joins TRBV19 to TRBJ2-5; D may be TRBD1 (5 bases). Germline CDR1 LNHDA, CDR2 SQIVND (reference sequence). This CDR3 region has 17 residues. Trimming removed 9 bases from V and 2 bases from J, with 25 bases in between. CDR3 DNA: TGTGCCAGCGGGCTAAGGGGATACGGACGGCCACAAGAGACCCAGTACTTC. Translated, it gives CASGLRGYGRPQETQYF.

The chain joins TRBV12-3 or TRBV12-4 to TRBJ1-1; possible D gene TRBD1, 5 bases. CDR3 length: 11 residues. Trimming left V 5 bases short and J 11 bases short, with 12 bases between. The DNA of the CDR3 is TGTGCCAGCAGTCTTCAGGGTGGCGCTTTCTTT. The encoded protein is CASSLQGGAFF.

J is TRBJ1-5 and V is TRBV6-5; 7 nucleotides line up with TRBD1. This CDR3 is 15 amino acids long. J gave up 7 bases and V 6 bases, and 12 bases lay outside the gene matches. Germline-derived CDR1 and CDR2 are MNHEY and SVGAGI. The CDR3 DNA sequence: TGTGCCAGCAGCCTCACAGGGGTTGGTCTCCAGCCCCAGCATTTT. Protein sequence: CASSLTGVGLQPQHF.

The chain links TRBV10-3 to TRBJ2-1; D ambiguous. The V gene's germline CDR1 is ENHRY and CDR2 SYGVKD. This CDR3 spans 17 amino acids. The V gene lost 1 base and the J gene lost 0 bases, with 13 bases spanning the gap. The CDR3 DNA is TGTGCCATCAGTGAGTGGGCCTACACCAGCTCCTACAATGAGCAGTTCTTC. It is translated as CAISEWAYTSSYNEQFF.

In this sample, this clone turned up once. CDR3 protein: CASSLDGQTTNYGYTF. The CDR3 nucleotides are TGTGCCAGCAGCTTGGACGGACAGACAACTAACTATGGCTACACCTTC. This chain joins TRBV5-5 and TRBJ1-2, with D tentatively TRBD1 (6 bases). V was cut by 0 bases and J by 0 bases, with 12 bases left in between. CDR1 is SGHKS, CDR2 YYEKEE, per germline (reference sequence). The CDR3 covers 16 residues.

The rearrangement joins TRBV28 to TRBJ1-2; D is ambiguous. This CDR3 has 12 residues. The germline V gene encodes CDR1 MDHEN and CDR2 SYDVKM. Trimming took 5 bases from V and 7 from J, leaving 11 bases between them. CDR3 in amino acids: CASSPPGFGYTF. CDR3 DNA sequence: TGTGCCAGCAGTCCCCCTGGCTTTGGCTACACCTTC.

V usage is TRBV7-9 and J usage is TRBJ2-2; 7 positions match TRBD1. V shed 11 bases and J 4 bases; nucleotides not matched to a gene: 13. The germline V gene has CDR1 SEHNR and CDR2 FQNEAQ (reference sequence). The CDR3 consists of 15 residues. As DNA, the CDR3 is TGTGCCTCCTTAAGGTCCGGGACAGCCACCGGGGAGCTGTTTTTT. It translates to CASLRSGTATGELFF.

V usage is TRBV15 and J usage is TRBJ2-7; 8 bases map to TRBD1. CDR1 and CDR2 (germline): LNHNV, YYDKDF (reference sequence). Germline trimming cut 1 base from V and 4 bases from J; bases unmatched to any gene: 3. This CDR3 has 14 residues. The CDR3 DNA reads TGTGCCACCAGCAGAGGCAGGGGGCGTTACGAGCAGTACTTC. It codes for CATSRGRGRYEQYF.

This clone was recorded only once. CDR3 coding DNA: TGTGCCAGCAGTTTAAACGGGGGGGCCCTTTTCGAGCAGTACTTC. This sequence encodes CASSLNGGALFEQYF. V gene TRBV27 combines with J gene TRBJ2-7, with 8 bases lining up with TRBD2. This CDR3 is 15 amino acids long. The germline CDR1 and CDR2 sequences are MNHEY and SMNVEV (reference sequence). The V segment lost 2 bases and the J segment 6 bases; nucleotides outside the gene matches: 9.

The chain has TRBV6-5 and TRBJ2-7; a possible D gene is TRBD1 (6 bases). The V gene lost 8 bases and the J gene lost 3 bases, with 17 bases spanning the gap. The germline gives CDR1 MNHEY, CDR2 SVGAGI. The CDR3 has 14 residues. The DNA for the CDR3 is TGTGCCAGCGGGGAACAGGGAAATAGCTACGAGCAGTACTTC. Its translation is CASGEQGNSYEQYF.

V usage is TRBV20-1 and J usage is TRBJ2-5; D remains unclear. Trimming removed 3 bases at V and 9 bases at J, with 11 bases between. The CDR3 extends over 11 amino acids. The germline gives CDR1 DFQATT, CDR2 SNEGSKA (reference sequence). CDR3 in amino acids: CSARRSLAQYF. DNA for the CDR3: TGCAGTGCTAGGCGGTCGCTGGCCCAGTACTTC.

CDR3 DNA sequence: TGTGCCAGCAGCCAAGAGGGGACAGGGGGTGAAAAACTGTTTTTT. Translation gives CASSQEGTGGEKLFF. J is TRBJ1-4 and V is TRBV4-2; TRBD1 matches 11 bases. J lost 7 bases, V lost 0 bases, and 1 base had no gene match. This CDR3 is 15 amino acids long. The germline CDR1 and CDR2 sequences are LGHNA and YNFKEQ.